The following is a TCR beta chain sequence with its context. The data originate from a study of blood T cell repertoires in COVID-19. Across the study: The United States, Italy and Spain provided the acute and convalescent COVID-19 samples.

In the original processing: Reference gene primer amplification in the assay estimated nucleated cell counts. Produced via immunoSEQ multiplex PCR; TCRdb's table is partial and in-frame only. V, J and clone size were drawn from that table, and D and trimming were deduced from the DNA. Of some 210,000 clones in the sample, about four fifths were seen once. The TCR originated in a woman in her 40s with acute or convalescent COVID-19. Sequenced sample: peripheral blood.

CDR3 DNA: TGTGCCAGCAGCCAGTTCTCTAGTAGGCTCTCAGATACGCAGTATTTT. Translation: CASSQFSSRLSDTQYF. V gene TRBV14 combines with J gene TRBJ2-3; no clear D. Germline lookup yields CDR1 SGHDN and CDR2 FVKESK. V was trimmed by 3 bases and J by 4 bases, leaving 17 bases between them. The CDR3 sequence is 16 residues long. Based on the CDR3 plus reference TRBV14 and TRBJ2-3, the full variable domain is EAGVTQFPSHSVIEKGQTVTLRCDPISGHDNLYWYRRVMGKEIKFLLHFVKESKQDESGMPNNRFLAERTGGTYSTLKVQPAELEDSGVYFCASSQFSSRLSDTQYFGPGTRLTVL.